The rows below give T cell receptor beta chains drawn from one sample of a study of human T cells and chemical hapten exposure. In TCRdb, the RACE reads were re-called with MiXCR into one record per CDR3 protein. The table shows over 85,000 distinct CDR3 sequences, with approximately 13% occurring only once. The starting material was whole blood, obtained in connection with sensitization to the hapten diphenylcyclopropenone (DPC). The receptors come from a woman between 40 and 50 years old with alopecia areata. Some clones in this sample may be carry-over from other donors' samples. Each CDR3 is given with its conserved first and last residue. D genes are given only for firm matches. Not every row has a clone size; where given, it reads once, few, many or a size class.

D gene	clone size	CDR3 length	V gene	J gene	CDR3 DNA	CDR3 protein
NA	NA	14	TRBV9	TRBJ2-1	TGTGCCAGCACGAAGGGCCTCTCCTACAATGAGCAGTTCTTC	CASTKGLSYNEQFF
NA	few	15	TRBV6-1	TRBJ1-1	TGTGCCAGCAGTGTACGACAGAGTATGAACACTGAAGCTTTCTTT	CASSVRQSMNTEAFF
NA	few	14	TRBV10-3	TRBJ2-5	TGTGCCATCAGGAACCCGGGGGAGGCAGAGACCCAGTACTTC	CAIRNPGEAETQYF
NA	many	12	TRBV28	TRBJ1-5	TGTGCCAGCAGTTTGGGGAGACAGCCCCAGCATTTT	CASSLGRQPQHF
TRBD1	few	14	TRBV29-1	TRBJ2-7	TGCAGCGTGAGTTCGGGACAGGGGGCGGACGAGCAGTACTTC	CSVSSGQGADEQYF
NA	many	14	TRBV7-6	TRBJ1-1	TGTGCCAGCAGCCCCAAGACAGGCCCTACTGAAGCTTTCTTT	CASSPKTGPTEAFF
NA	many	15	TRBV4-3	TRBJ2-3	TGCGCCAGCAGCCAAGAAAAGCACGGCACAGATACGCAGTATTTT	CASSQEKHGTDTQYF
NA	few	12	TRBV3-1	TRBJ1-1	TGTGCCAGCAGCCACTCGAACACTGAAGCTTTCTTT	CASSHSNTEAFF
TRBD2	few	18	TRBV7-9	TRBJ2-3	TGTGCCAGCAGCTTAGCCCGGACTAGCGGGAGTGGCCCAGATACGCAGTATTTT	CASSLARTSGSGPDTQYF
NA	many	14	TRBV28	TRBJ2-3	TGTGCCAGCAGTCCGATATCTCTAGCGGATACGCAGTATTTT	CASSPISLADTQYF
NA	many	14	TRBV10-2	TRBJ2-7	TGCGCCAGCAGTGAGTCCCGGCTTACCTACGAGCAGTACTTC	CASSESRLTYEQYF
TRBD2	many	15	TRBV18	TRBJ2-1	TGTGCCAGCTCACTCGGACTAGCCAGTAGGATTGAGCAGTTCTTC	CASSLGLASRIEQFF
NA	many	15	TRBV5-6	TRBJ2-7	TGTGCCAGCAGCTTGTTAGGATCCCCCACCTACGAGCAGTACTTC	CASSLLGSPTYEQYF
NA	NA	13	TRBV6-2/TRBV6-3	TRBJ1-1	TGTGCCAGCAGTCACGGACAGCGCGCTGAAGCTTTCTTT	CASSHGQRAEAFF
NA	NA	14	TRBV3-1	TRBJ2-1	TGTGCCAGCAGCCAAGATGCAGTCCCCTCAAGTTGGTTCTTC	CASSQDAVPSSWFF
NA	few	14	TRBV29-1	TRBJ1-1	TGCAGCGTTCGCAGGGCTGGTGCCCCCTCTGAAGCTTTCTTT	CSVRRAGAPSEAFF
NA	once	16	TRBV24-1	TRBJ1-5	TGTGCCACCAGTGATTTGTATCGGGTTCTCAATCAGCCCCAGCATTTT	CATSDLYRVLNQPQHF
NA	NA	16	TRBV20-1	TRBJ2-1	TGCAGTGCTAGAGATTTTGCGGGCGATCGGTACAATGAGCAGTTCTTC	CSARDFAGDRYNEQFF
TRBD1	NA	14	TRBV6-1	TRBJ1-2	TGTGCCAGCGCCTCTTGGGACAGGTCCTATGGCTACACCTTC	CASASWDRSYGYTF
NA	many	16	TRBV5-1	TRBJ2-6	TGCGCCAGCAGCTTGGGGGCAGGGCCTGGGGCCAACGTCCTGACTTTC	CASSLGAGPGANVLTF
NA	few	13	TRBV29-1	TRBJ2-7	TGCAGCGTTGTCGAGCGTTCCTCCTACGAGCAGTACTTC	CSVVERSSYEQYF
NA	NA	12	TRBV10-3	TRBJ2-7	TGTGCCATCAGTGCCCAGACCTACGAGCAGTACTTC	CAISAQTYEQYF
TRBD2	many	15	TRBV10-3	TRBJ2-3	TGTGCCATCAGTGAACTAGCGGGAGGCACAGATACGCAGTATTTT	CAISELAGGTDTQYF
NA	few	14	TRBV6-6	TRBJ2-3	TGTGCCAGCAGAGGGCCGGGTTTGACAGATACGCAGTATTTT	CASRGPGLTDTQYF
TRBD1	NA	14	TRBV20-1	TRBJ1-1	TGCAGTGCTAGAGTTGGACAGGGATACACTGAAGCTTTCTTT	CSARVGQGYTEAFF
NA	once	15	TRBV7-3	TRBJ1-1	TGTGCCAGCAGCTTAACTATACCGGGGGCGACTGAAGCTTTCTTT	CASSLTIPGATEAFF
TRBD1	many	16	TRBV6-1	TRBJ1-6	TGTGCCAGCAGTGAAGGGACAGGGGGGAACAATTCACCCCTCCACTTT	CASSEGTGGNNSPLHF
NA	NA	13	TRBV5-1	TRBJ1-1	TGCGCCAGCAGCTTCAATATGAACACTGAAGCTTTCTTT	CASSFNMNTEAFF
NA	NA	11	TRBV6-2/TRBV6-3	TRBJ2-1	TGTGCCAGCAGTTATCTGCAGGTGCAGTTCTTC	CASSYLQVQFF
TRBD1	few	15	TRBV28	TRBJ1-2	TGTGCCAGCAGACCCACCCGGACAGGGGGTGATGGCTACACCTTC	CASRPTRTGGDGYTF
NA	many	15	TRBV7-9	TRBJ2-5	TGTGCCAGCAGTTACCGGGCCTCTAACCAAGAGACCCAGTACTTC	CASSYRASNQETQYF
NA	NA	12	TRBV7-2	TRBJ2-5	TGTGCCAGCAGCTCTGCCCAAGAGACCCAGTACTTC	CASSSAQETQYF
TRBD1	many	13	TRBV6-2/TRBV6-3	TRBJ1-1	TGTGCCAGCAGTAGGGGGCCGGACACTGAAGCTTTCTTT	CASSRGPDTEAFF
TRBD2	many	14	TRBV29-1	TRBJ2-1	TGCAGCGTTGGTTTAACTAGCGGAAACAATGAGCAGTTCTTC	CSVGLTSGNNEQFF
TRBD2	NA	14	TRBV12-3/TRBV12-4	TRBJ2-1	TGTGCCAGCATTTCCCTAGCGGGGGACAATGAGCAGTTCTTC	CASISLAGDNEQFF
NA	NA	15	TRBV28	TRBJ1-5	TGTGCCAGCAGTTCCCTACTTATTAGCAATCAGCCCCAGCATTTT	CASSSLLISNQPQHF
NA	NA	12	TRBV28	TRBJ2-7	TGTGCCAGCAGCTCGGGACGTTATTGGGAGTACTTC	CASSSGRYWEYF
NA	NA	12	TRBV5-6	TRBJ1-2	TGTGCCAGCAGCCGACAAGTCTATGGCTACACCTTC	CASSRQVYGYTF
TRBD1	NA	15	TRBV28	TRBJ2-2	TGTGCCAGCAGGACAGGGGGCGCCGGCACCGGGGAGCTGTTTTTT	CASRTGGAGTGELFF
NA	NA	17	TRBV28	TRBJ2-3	TGTGCCAGCACCCGACGTGCTAGCCCAGTATCCACAGATACGCAGTATTTT	CASTRRASPVSTDTQYF
NA	NA	14	TRBV30	TRBJ2-3	TGTGCCGGGAACCGGGGACGGAGCACAGATACGCAGTATTTT	CAGNRGRSTDTQYF
NA	few	12	TRBV28	TRBJ2-7	TGTGCCAGCAGTTCAGGGACCCGATCCGGCAACTTC	CASSSGTRSGNF